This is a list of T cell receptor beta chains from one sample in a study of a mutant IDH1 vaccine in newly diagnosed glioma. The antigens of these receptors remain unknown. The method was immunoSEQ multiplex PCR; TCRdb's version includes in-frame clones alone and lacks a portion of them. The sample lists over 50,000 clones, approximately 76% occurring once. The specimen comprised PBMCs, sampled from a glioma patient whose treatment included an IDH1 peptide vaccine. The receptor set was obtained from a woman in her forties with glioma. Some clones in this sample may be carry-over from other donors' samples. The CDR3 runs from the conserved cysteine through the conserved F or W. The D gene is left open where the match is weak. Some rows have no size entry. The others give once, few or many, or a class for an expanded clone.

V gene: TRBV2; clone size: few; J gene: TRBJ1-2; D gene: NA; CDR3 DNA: TGTGCCAGCAGTGTCACGGGGGAGGGCTATGGCTACACCTTC; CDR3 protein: CASSVTGEGYGYTF
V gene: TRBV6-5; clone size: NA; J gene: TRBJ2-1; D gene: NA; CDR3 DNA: TGTTCCAGTGCCGAGGGGGGCGGGGAGCAGTTCTTC; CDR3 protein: CSSAEGGGEQFF
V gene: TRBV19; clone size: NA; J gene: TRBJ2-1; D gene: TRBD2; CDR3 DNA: TGTGCCAGCCAAAAGGGGACTAGCGACGAGAATGAGCAGTTCTTC; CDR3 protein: CASQKGTSDENEQFF
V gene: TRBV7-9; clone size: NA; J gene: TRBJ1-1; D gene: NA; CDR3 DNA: TGTGCCAGCAGCTTAACCGGCCGCGGTACTGAAGCTTTCTTT; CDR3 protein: CASSLTGRGTEAFF
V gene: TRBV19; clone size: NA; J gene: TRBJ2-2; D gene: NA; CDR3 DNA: TGTGCCAGTAGGGAGGGTCCCGGGGAGCTGTTTTTT; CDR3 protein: CASREGPGELFF
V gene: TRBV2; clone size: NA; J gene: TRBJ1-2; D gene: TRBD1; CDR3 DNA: TGTGCCAGCAAAGGAGGCAGGACAGGCGGCTACACCTTC; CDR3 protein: CASKGGRTGGYTF
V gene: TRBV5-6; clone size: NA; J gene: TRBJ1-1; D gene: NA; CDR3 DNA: TGTGCCAGCAGCCTGGGACTGAACACTGAAGCTTTCTTT; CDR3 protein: CASSLGLNTEAFF
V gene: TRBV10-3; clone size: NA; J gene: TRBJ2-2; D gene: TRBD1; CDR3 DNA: TGTGCCATCAGGGGACAGAACCGCCCCGGGGAGCTGTTTTTT; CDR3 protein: CAIRGQNRPGELFF
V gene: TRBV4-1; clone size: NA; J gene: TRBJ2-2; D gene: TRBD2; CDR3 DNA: TGCGCCAGCAGCCGGGAGGTTAGGGCGGGGGGATTTGGCGGGGAGCTGTTTTTT; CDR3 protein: CASSREVRAGGFGGELFF
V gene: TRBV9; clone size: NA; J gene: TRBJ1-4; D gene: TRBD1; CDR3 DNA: TGTGCCAGCAGCGCCCCGTGGGGACAGGGAAATGAAAAACTGTTTTTT; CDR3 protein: CASSAPWGQGNEKLFF
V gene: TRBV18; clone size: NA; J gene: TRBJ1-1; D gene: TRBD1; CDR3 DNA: TGTGCCAGCTCACCCTTGACAGGGGACACTGAAGCTTTCTTT; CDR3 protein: CASSPLTGDTEAFF
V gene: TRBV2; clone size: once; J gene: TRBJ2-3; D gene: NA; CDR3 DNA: TGTGCCAGCAAAGTTCTGGCGGGGGCTAGCACAGATACGCAGTATTTT; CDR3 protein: CASKVLAGASTDTQYF
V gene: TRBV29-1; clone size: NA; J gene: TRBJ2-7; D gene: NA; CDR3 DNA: TGCAGCGCCGCTGTAACTGATGTCGAGCAGTACTTC; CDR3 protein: CSAAVTDVEQYF
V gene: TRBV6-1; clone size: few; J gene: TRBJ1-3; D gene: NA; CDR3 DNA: TGTGCCAGCAGTGCGAGCGCCGATAGGTCTGGAAACACCATATATTTT; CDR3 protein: CASSASADRSGNTIYF
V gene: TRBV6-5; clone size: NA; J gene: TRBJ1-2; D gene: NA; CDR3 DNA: TGTGCCAGCAGTTCGGACAAAAGCAACTATGGCTACACCTTC; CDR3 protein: CASSSDKSNYGYTF
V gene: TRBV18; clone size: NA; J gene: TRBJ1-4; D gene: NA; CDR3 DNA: TGTGCCAGCTCACCCATTGGGACAACTTATGAAAAACTGTTTTTT; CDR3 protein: CASSPIGTTYEKLFF
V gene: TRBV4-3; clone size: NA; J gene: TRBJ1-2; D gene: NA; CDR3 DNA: TGCGCCAGCAGCCAAGATCGGGGGGAAAAGGGCTACACCTTC; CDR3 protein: CASSQDRGEKGYTF
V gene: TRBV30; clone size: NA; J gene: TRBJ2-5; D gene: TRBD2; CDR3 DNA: TGTGCCTGGAGCCTCCGGGGAGGGGAGACCCAGTACTTC; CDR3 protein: CAWSLRGGETQYF
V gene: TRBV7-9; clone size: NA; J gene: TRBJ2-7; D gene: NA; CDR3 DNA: TGTGCCAGCAGTCCACGGAGGGGCTCTGCTTTCTACGAGCAGTACTTC; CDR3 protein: CASSPRRGSAFYEQYF
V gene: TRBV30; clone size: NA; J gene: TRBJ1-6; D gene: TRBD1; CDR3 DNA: TGTGCCTGGAGTGGCCGACAGGGGCGAGGTTCACCCCTCCACTTT; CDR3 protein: CAWSGRQGRGSPLHF
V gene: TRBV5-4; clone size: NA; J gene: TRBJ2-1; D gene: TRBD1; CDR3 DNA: TGTGCCAGCAGCTTGGGACAGGGGGGAGTCAATGAGCAGTTCTTC; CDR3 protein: CASSLGQGGVNEQFF
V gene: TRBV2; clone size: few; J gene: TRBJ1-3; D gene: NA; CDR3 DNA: TGTGCCAGCAGCCCCTCTCAGTTTATCACCATATATTTT; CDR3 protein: CASSPSQFITIYF
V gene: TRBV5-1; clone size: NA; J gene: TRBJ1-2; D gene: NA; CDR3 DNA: TGCGCCAGCAGCTTAGGGGGTATCTATGGCTACACCTTC; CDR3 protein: CASSLGGIYGYTF
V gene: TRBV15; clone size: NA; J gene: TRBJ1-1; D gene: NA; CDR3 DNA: TGTGCCACCAGCAGAGATTGGGATTCTGAAGCTTTCTTT; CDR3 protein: CATSRDWDSEAFF
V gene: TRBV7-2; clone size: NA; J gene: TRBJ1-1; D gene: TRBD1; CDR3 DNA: TGTGCCAGCAGCTTCAACTGGGCAGGGGACAGTGAAGCTTTCTTT; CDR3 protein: CASSFNWAGDSEAFF
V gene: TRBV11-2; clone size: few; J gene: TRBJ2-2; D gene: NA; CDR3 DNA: TGTGCCAGCAGCCCCACCGGCACCGGGGAGCTGTTTTTT; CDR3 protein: CASSPTGTGELFF
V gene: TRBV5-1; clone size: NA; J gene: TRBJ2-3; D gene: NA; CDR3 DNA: TGCGCCAGCAGCTTGGATGGGGGGCAGAAAGATACGCAGTATTTT; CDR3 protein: CASSLDGGQKDTQYF
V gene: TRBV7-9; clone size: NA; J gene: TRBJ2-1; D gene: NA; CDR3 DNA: TGTGCCAGCAGACCAACAGGGTTCACCTACAATGAGCAGTTCTTC; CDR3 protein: CASRPTGFTYNEQFF
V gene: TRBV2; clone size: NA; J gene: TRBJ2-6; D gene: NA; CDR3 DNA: TGTGCCAGCAGTGAGATTGGGCAGGGGTTGCCTGGGGCCAACGTCCTGACTTTC; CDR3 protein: CASSEIGQGLPGANVLTF
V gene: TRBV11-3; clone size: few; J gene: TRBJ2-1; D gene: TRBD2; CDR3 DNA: TGTGCCAGCAGCTTATCTAGCGGATACGGTGAGCAGTTCTTC; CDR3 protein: CASSLSSGYGEQFF
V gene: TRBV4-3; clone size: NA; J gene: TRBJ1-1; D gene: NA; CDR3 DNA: TGCGCCAGCAGCCAAGTGCGGGGGGAGACTGAAGCTTTCTTT; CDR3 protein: CASSQVRGETEAFF
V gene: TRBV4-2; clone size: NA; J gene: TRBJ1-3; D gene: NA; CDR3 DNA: TGTGCCAGCAGCCCCGACGGGGGGAAGGGAAACACCATATATTTT; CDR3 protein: CASSPDGGKGNTIYF
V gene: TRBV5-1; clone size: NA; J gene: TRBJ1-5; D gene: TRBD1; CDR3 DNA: TGCGCCAGCAGACCAGACAGGGGCAATCAGCCCCAGCATTTT; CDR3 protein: CASRPDRGNQPQHF
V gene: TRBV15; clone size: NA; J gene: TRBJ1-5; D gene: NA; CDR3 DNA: TGTGCCACCAGCAGAGGTACAGGCCCTAATCAGCCCCAGCATTTT; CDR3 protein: CATSRGTGPNQPQHF